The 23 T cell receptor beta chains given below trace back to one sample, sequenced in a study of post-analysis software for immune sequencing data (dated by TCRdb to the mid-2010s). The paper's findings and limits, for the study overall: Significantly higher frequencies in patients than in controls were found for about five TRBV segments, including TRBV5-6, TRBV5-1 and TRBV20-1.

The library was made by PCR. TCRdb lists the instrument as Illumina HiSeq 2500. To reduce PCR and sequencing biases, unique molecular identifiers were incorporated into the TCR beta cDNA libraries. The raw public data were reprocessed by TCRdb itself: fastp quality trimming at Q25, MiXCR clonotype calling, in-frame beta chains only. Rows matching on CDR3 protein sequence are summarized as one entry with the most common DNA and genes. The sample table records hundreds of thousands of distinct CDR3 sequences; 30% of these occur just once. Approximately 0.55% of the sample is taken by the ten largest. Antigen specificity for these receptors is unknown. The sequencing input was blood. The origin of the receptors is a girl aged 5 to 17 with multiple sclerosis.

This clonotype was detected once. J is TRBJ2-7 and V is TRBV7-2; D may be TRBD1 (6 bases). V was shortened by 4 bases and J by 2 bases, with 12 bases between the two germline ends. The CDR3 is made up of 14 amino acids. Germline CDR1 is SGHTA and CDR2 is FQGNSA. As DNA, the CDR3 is TGTGCCAGCAGCTCCCCCGCAGGGGCCTACGAGCAGTACTTC. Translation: CASSSPAGAYEQYF.

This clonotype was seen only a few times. The CDR3 bases are TGCGCCAGCAGCCAAGAAGTTGGGCGGAACGAAGAGACCCAGTACTTC. It is translated as CASSQEVGRNEETQYF. The rearrangement links TRBV4-3 to TRBJ2-5; D unresolved. The CDR3 extends over 16 amino acids. The germline gives CDR1 LGHNA, CDR2 YSLEER. The germline V and J ends were trimmed by 0 bases and 3 bases, with 14 bases remaining between them.

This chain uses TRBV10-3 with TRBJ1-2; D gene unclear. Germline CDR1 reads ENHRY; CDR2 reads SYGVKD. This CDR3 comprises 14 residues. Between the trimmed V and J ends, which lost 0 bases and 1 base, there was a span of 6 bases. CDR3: CAISESRDNYGYTF. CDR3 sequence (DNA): TGTGCCATCAGTGAGTCGCGTGATAACTATGGCTACACCTTC.

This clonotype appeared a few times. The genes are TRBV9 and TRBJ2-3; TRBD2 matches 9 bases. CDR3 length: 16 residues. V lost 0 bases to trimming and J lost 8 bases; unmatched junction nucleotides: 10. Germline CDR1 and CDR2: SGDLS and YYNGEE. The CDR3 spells CASSVDGGRAVGTQYF. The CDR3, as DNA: TGTGCCAGCAGCGTAGACGGCGGGAGGGCCGTCGGTACGCAGTATTTT.

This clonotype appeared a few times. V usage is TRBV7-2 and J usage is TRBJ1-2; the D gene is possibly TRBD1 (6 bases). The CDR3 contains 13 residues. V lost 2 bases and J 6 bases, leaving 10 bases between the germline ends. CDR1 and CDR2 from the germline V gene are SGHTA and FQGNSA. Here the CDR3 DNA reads TGTGCCAGCAGCTTAAACAGGGCGGATGGCTACACCTTC. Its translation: CASSLNRADGYTF. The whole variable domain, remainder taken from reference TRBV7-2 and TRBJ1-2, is GAGVSQSPSNKVTEKGKDVELRCDPISGHTALYWYRQSLGQGLEFLIYFQGNSAPDKSGLPSDRFSAERTGGSVSTLTIQRTQQEDSAVYLCASSLNRADGYTFGSGTRLTVV.

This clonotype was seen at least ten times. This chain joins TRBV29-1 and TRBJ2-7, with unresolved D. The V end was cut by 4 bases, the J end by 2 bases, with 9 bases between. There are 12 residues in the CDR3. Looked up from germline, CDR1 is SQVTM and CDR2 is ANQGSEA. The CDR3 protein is CSVVGQTYEQYF. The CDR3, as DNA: TGCAGCGTTGTGGGCCAGACCTACGAGCAGTACTTC.

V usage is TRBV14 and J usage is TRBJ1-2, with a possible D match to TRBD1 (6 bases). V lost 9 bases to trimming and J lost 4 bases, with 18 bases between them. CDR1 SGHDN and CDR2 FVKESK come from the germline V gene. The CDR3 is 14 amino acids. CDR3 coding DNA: TGTGCCAGGTTTTGGACAGACTGTGGCTATGGCTACACCTTC. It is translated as CARFWTDCGYGYTF.

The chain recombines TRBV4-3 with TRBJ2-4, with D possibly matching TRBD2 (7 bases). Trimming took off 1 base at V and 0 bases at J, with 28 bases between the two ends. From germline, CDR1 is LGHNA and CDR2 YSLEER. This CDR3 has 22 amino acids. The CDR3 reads CASSQVGYRASPSGIAKNIQYF. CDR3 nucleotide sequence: TGCGCCAGCAGCCAAGTTGGGTACAGGGCATCCCCTAGCGGAATAGCCAAAAACATTCAGTACTTC.

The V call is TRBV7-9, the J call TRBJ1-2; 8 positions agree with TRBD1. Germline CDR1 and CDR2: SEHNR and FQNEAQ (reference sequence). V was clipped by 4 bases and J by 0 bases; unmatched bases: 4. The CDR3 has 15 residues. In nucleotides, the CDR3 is TGTGCCAGCAGCTCGGGGACAGGCCCTAACTATGGCTACACCTTC. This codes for CASSSGTGPNYGYTF.

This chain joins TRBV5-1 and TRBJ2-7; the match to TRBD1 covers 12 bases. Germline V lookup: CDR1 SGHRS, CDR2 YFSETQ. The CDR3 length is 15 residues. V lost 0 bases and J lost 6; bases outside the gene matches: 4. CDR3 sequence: CASSLGGTGGAEQYF. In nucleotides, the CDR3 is TGCGCCAGCAGCTTGGGTGGGACAGGGGGCGCCGAGCAGTACTTC.

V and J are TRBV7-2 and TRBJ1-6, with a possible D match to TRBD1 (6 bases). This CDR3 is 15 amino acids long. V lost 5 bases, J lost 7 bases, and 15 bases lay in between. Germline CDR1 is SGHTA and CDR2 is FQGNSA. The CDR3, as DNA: TGTGCCAGCAGCGCCCAACAGGGAGGCAATTCACCCCTCCACTTT. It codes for CASSAQQGGNSPLHF.

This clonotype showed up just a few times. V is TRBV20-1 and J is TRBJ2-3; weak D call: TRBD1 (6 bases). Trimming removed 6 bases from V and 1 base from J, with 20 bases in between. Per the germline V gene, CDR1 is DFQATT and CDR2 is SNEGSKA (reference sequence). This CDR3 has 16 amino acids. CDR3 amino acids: CSAKTDQGLGTDTQYF. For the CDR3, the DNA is TGCAGTGCCAAGACGGATCAGGGGCTCGGCACAGATACGCAGTATTTT.

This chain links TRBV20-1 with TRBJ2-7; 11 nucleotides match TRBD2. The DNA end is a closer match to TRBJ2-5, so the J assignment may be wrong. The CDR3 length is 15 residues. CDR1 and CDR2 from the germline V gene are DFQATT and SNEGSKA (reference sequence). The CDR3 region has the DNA TGCAGTGCTAGAGGGTCTATTGGACTAGCGGGGACCCAGTACTTC. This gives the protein CSARGSIGLAGTQYF.

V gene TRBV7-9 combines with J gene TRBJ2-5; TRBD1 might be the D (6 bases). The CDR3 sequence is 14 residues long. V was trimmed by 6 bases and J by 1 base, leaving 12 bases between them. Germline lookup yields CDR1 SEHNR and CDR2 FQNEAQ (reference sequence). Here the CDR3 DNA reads TGTGCCAGCAGAAAACCGACAGGCCAAGAGACCCAGTACTTC. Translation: CASRKPTGQETQYF. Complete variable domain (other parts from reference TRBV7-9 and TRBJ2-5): DTGVSQNPRHKITKRGQNVTFRCDPISEHNRLYWYRQTLGQGPEFLTYFQNEAQLEKSRLLSDRFSAERPKGSFSTLEIQRTEQGDSAMYLCASRKPTGQETQYFGPGTRLLVL.

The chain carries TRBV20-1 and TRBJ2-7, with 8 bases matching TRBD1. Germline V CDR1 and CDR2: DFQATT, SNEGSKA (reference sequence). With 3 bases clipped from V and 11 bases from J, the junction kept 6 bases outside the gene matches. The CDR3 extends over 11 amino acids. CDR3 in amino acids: CSARGRGREYF. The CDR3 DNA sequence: TGCAGTGCTAGGGGCAGGGGGCGGGAGTACTTC.

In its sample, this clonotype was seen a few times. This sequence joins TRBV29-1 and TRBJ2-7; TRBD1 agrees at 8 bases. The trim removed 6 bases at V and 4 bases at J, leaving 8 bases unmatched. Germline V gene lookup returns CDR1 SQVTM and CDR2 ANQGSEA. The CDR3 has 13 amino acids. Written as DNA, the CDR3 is TGCAGCGTCGAGGACAGGGACGGGTACGAGCAGTACTTC. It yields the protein CSVEDRDGYEQYF.

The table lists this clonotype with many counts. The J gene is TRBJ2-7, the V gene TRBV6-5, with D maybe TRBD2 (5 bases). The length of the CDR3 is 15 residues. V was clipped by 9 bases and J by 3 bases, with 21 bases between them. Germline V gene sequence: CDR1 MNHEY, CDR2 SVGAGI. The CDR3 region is CARQMRSSSYYEQYF. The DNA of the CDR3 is TGTGCCAGACAAATGCGGTCTAGCTCTTACTACGAGCAGTACTTC.

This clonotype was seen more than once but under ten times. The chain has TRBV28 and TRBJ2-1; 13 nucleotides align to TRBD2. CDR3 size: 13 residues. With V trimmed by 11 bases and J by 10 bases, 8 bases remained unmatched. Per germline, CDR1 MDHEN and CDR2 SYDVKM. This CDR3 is CAHGLAGVWEQFF. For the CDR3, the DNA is TGTGCCCACGGACTAGCGGGAGTGTGGGAGCAGTTCTTC.

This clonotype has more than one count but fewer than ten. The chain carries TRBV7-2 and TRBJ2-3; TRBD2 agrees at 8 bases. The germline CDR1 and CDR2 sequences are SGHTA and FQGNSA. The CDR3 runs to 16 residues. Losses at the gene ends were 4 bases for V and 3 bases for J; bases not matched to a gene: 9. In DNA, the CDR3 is TGTGCCAGCAGCTCCGTGAGCGGGAGAACTACAGATACGCAGTATTTT. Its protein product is CASSSVSGRTTDTQYF.

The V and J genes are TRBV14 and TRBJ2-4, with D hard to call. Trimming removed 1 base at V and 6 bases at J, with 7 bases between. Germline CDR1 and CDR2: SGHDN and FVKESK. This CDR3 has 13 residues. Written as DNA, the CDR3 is TGTGCCAGCAGCCAAGTACTCGGAAACATTCAGTACTTC. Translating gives CASSQVLGNIQYF.

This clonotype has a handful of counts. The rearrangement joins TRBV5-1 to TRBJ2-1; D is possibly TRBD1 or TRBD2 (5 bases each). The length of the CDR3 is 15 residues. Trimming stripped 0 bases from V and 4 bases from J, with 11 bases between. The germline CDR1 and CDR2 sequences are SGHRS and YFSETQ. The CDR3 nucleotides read TGCGCCAGCAGCTTGGCCCGGGACGTATACAATGAGCAGTTCTTC. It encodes CASSLARDVYNEQFF.

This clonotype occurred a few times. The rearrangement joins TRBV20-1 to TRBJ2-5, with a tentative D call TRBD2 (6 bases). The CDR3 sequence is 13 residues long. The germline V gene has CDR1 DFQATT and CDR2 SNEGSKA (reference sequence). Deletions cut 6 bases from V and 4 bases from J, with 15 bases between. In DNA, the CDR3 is TGCAGTGCCCAGCATGGCGGGGCAGAGACCCAGTACTTC. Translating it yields CSAQHGGAETQYF.

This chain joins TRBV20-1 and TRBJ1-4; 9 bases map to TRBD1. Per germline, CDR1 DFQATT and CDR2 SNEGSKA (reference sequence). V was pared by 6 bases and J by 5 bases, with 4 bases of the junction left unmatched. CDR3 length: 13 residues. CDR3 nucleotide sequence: TGCAGTGCCCTGGGACAGGGCAATGAAAAACTGTTTTTT. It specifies CSALGQGNEKLFF.